The rows below give T cell receptor beta chains drawn from one sample of a study of OX40 agonist ivuxolimab in advanced cancers. TCRdb's copy holds only in-frame clones and misses some; the assay was immunoSEQ multiplex PCR. This sample has tens of thousands of clones, with 85% to 95% found just once. The input for sequencing was CD4+ or CD8+ T cells sorted from blood, taken in a trial of the OX40 agonist ivuxolimab. The receptor set was obtained from an adult with an advanced solid tumor such as melanoma, head and neck, liver or kidney cancer. Both conserved end residues are part of each CDR3. Each record gives: CDR3 length, clone size, D gene, J gene, V gene, CDR3 DNA, CDR3 protein. D genes are given only for firm matches. The size entry is marked missing in some rows and otherwise reads once, few, many or a size class.

14,-,TRBD2,TRBJ2-1,TRBV27,TGTGCCAGCAGTTTAGCGGGAGGCTACAATGAGCAGTTCTTC,CASSLAGGYNEQFF
16,-,-,TRBJ2-1,TRBV27,TGTGCCAGCAGTCGCGAGGCGGGCATGTACTACAATGAGCAGTTCTTC,CASSREAGMYYNEQFF
13,-,-,TRBJ1-1,TRBV7-9,TGTGCCAGCAGCTTTTATGCGGGACCTGAAGCTTTCTTT,CASSFYAGPEAFF
12,-,-,TRBJ2-7,TRBV29-1,TGCAGCGTTGAAGGGGGCGAATACGAGCAGTACTTC,CSVEGGEYEQYF
16,-,-,TRBJ2-1,TRBV5-1,TGCGCCAGCAGCTTGGAAGGCGGGTCGGGGGTCAATGAGCAGTTCTTC,CASSLEGGSGVNEQFF
14,-,-,TRBJ2-7,TRBV5-4,TGTGCCAGCAGCTTCAGGGGTAGAGAATACGAGCAGTACTTC,CASSFRGREYEQYF
17,-,-,TRBJ2-3,TRBV7-9,TGTGCCAGCAGCTCCGGGGGCCCTAAAGGAGACACAGATACGCAGTATTTT,CASSSGGPKGDTDTQYF
14,-,-,TRBJ1-5,TRBV7-9,TGTGCCAGCAGCTTAGTTGGCGGCAATCAGCCCCAGCATTTT,CASSLVGGNQPQHF
13,once,-,TRBJ2-7,TRBV7-9,TGTGCCAGCAGCTTACCTTCCCCCTACGAGCAGTACTTC,CASSLPSPYEQYF
15,once,-,TRBJ1-1,TRBV6-4,TGTGCCAGCAGTGCCCGAAGCGGGACAACAACTGAAGCTTTCTTT,CASSARSGTTTEAFF
14,once,TRBD1,TRBJ1-1,TRBV2,TGTGCCAGCAGTCGGGGACAGTCCTTCACTGAAGCTTTCTTT,CASSRGQSFTEAFF
16,-,-,TRBJ2-7,TRBV13,TGTGCCAGCAGCTTAGAATGGGGGGACGGACCCTACGAGCAGTACTTC,CASSLEWGDGPYEQYF
12,-,-,TRBJ1-2,TRBV6-1,TGTGCCAGCAGCCCGGGAGGTAATGGCTACACCTTC,CASSPGGNGYTF
11,-,-,TRBJ2-7,TRBV5-1,TGCGCCAGCAGCTTGTTTCAAGAGCAGTACTTC,CASSLFQEQYF
15,-,-,TRBJ2-3,TRBV4-1,TGCGCCAGCAGCCAAGCTGGGGCGGGCTCGGATACGCAGTATTTT,CASSQAGAGSDTQYF
16,few,TRBD1,TRBJ1-1,TRBV5-6,TGTGCCAGCAGGAGCAGGACAGGGAGATTGAACACTGAAGCTTTCTTT,CASRSRTGRLNTEAFF
17,-,-,TRBJ2-3,TRBV7-9,TGTGCCAGCAGCTTAATCCCCAGGGGGGGCCCCGACGATACGCAGTATTTT,CASSLIPRGGPDDTQYF
14,-,-,TRBJ2-7,TRBV12-5,TGTGCTAGTGGTTTGGGACTGAGCTCCTACGAGCAGTACTTC,CASGLGLSSYEQYF
16,-,TRBD1,TRBJ2-5,TRBV7-8,TGTGCCAGCAGGAACCCAGGACAGGGTATCCAAGAGACCCAGTACTTC,CASRNPGQGIQETQYF
15,-,-,TRBJ1-3,TRBV11-2,TGTGCCAGCAGCTTAGGGGGGAAAACTGGAAACACCATATATTTT,CASSLGGKTGNTIYF
14,-,-,TRBJ1-1,TRBV7-9,TGTGCCAGCAGCTTAGGAGTGGGGGGGACTGAAGCTTTCTTT,CASSLGVGGTEAFF
15,-,TRBD1,TRBJ1-1,TRBV7-8,TGTGCCAGCAGCACCCGACAGGGGATGGGCACTGAAGCTTTCTTT,CASSTRQGMGTEAFF
17,-,TRBD1,TRBJ2-1,TRBV7-7,TGTGCCAGCAGCTTAGCGGACAGGGGGTCAGGACAGGTTGAGCAGTTCTTC,CASSLADRGSGQVEQFF
16,-,TRBD2,TRBJ2-7,TRBV15,TGTGCCACCAGCAGGGGGACTAGCGGGGAGACCTACGAGCAGTACTTC,CATSRGTSGETYEQYF
13,-,-,TRBJ2-7,TRBV25-1,TGTGCCTCCGCGGAGGGGCTTATGGACGAGCAGTACTTC,CASAEGLMDEQYF
14,-,-,TRBJ1-2,TRBV10-1,TGCGCCAGCAGGAGCACCCCAGGGCTTGGAGGCTACACCTTC,CASRSTPGLGGYTF
15,-,-,TRBJ2-3,TRBV28,TGTGCCAGCACCCTACTAGCCGGGCGCCCAGATACGCAGTATTTT,CASTLLAGRPDTQYF
14,-,TRBD2,TRBJ2-7,TRBV29-1,TGCAGCGTTGGGGCCCTAGCGGGGGGCTACGAGCAGTACTTC,CSVGALAGGYEQYF
14,once,-,TRBJ2-7,TRBV4-1,TGCGCCAGCAGCCAAGTTACCTACTCCTACGAGCAGTACTTC,CASSQVTYSYEQYF
19,-,TRBD1,TRBJ2-3,TRBV18,TGTGCCAGCTCGACTACCGGGACAGGGCATCGTACTAGCACAGATACGCAGTATTTT,CASSTTGTGHRTSTDTQYF
16,few,TRBD1,TRBJ2-1,TRBV29-1,TGCAGCGTTGATACGGACAGGGTGGATTCTTTTTATGAGCAGTTCTTC,CSVDTDRVDSFYEQFF
14,-,TRBD1,TRBJ2-7,TRBV4-1,TGCGCCAGCAGCCATCGACAGGGGGCCTACGAGCAGTACTTC,CASSHRQGAYEQYF
18,once,TRBD2,TRBJ2-5,TRBV7-2,TGTGCCAGCAGCTTATACCCTCCTGCTAGCGGGAACCAAGAGACCCAGTACTTC,CASSLYPPASGNQETQYF
19,-,TRBD2,TRBJ2-3,TRBV7-9,TGTGCCAGCAGATTACAGGCCCAATTAGCGGGAACTAGCACAGATACGCAGTATTTT,CASRLQAQLAGTSTDTQYF
14,-,-,TRBJ2-7,TRBV29-1,TGCAGCGTTGAAGATCCGGAAGGGCCTTGGGAGCAGTACTTC,CSVEDPEGPWEQYF
15,once,TRBD1,TRBJ1-2,TRBV29-1,TGCAGCGTTGCCGGGACAGGGGGCGCGGGAGATGGCTACACCTTC,CSVAGTGGAGDGYTF
15,once,TRBD1,TRBJ2-1,TRBV6-5,TGTGCCAGCAGGGAGGGACAGGGGAACTCCCATGAGCAGTTCTTC,CASREGQGNSHEQFF
12,-,-,TRBJ1-2,TRBV5-6,TGTGCCAGCGGCGTGGGACCCTATGGCTACACCTTC,CASGVGPYGYTF
12,-,-,TRBJ1-2,TRBV13,TGTGCCAGCAGTCTAGGGGTAAGGGGCTACACCTTC,CASSLGVRGYTF
14,-,-,TRBJ1-3,TRBV4-3,TGCGCCAGCAGCCCTCAGAGCTCTGGAAACACCATATATTTT,CASSPQSSGNTIYF
13,few,-,TRBJ1-1,TRBV12-5,TGTGCTAGTGGTTTGACGTCGAACACTGAAGCTTTCTTT,CASGLTSNTEAFF
12,-,-,TRBJ2-1,TRBV5-1,TGCGCCAGCAGCTTGGGGACTAATGAGCAGTTCTTC,CASSLGTNEQFF
15,-,TRBD2,TRBJ2-1,TRBV4-3,TGCGCCAGCAGCGAAGGGACTAGCGGTTACAATGAGCAGTTCTTC,CASSEGTSGYNEQFF
13,-,-,TRBJ1-2,TRBV10-3,TGTGCCATCAGTGAGAAAGTGGGCCGGGGCTACACCTTC,CAISEKVGRGYTF
13,-,-,TRBJ1-6,TRBV5-1,TGCGCCAGCAGCCCCACGGGGGATTCACCCCTCCACTTT,CASSPTGDSPLHF
15,-,-,TRBJ1-1,TRBV10-3,TGTGCCATCAGTGAGTCGCGACAGGAGGGGACTGAAGCTTTCTTT,CAISESRQEGTEAFF
15,once,-,TRBJ1-3,TRBV7-8,TGTGCCAGCAGCCTAGAGGGGATCTCTGGAAACACCATATATTTT,CASSLEGISGNTIYF
18,-,-,TRBJ1-1,TRBV4-1,TGCGCCAGCAGCCATAGCGCAGGGAAGCGGACCCTGAACACTGAAGCTTTCTTT,CASSHSAGKRTLNTEAFF
17,-,TRBD1,TRBJ1-5,TRBV6-1,TGTGCCAGCAGTGAATGGGGGACAGGGTGGGGCAATCAGCCCCAGCATTTT,CASSEWGTGWGNQPQHF
17,-,TRBD1,TRBJ1-1,TRBV15,TGTGCCACCAGCAGAGTGGGACAGGGGACTCTGAACACTGAAGCTTTCTTT,CATSRVGQGTLNTEAFF
13,-,-,TRBJ2-7,TRBV7-9,TGTGCCAGCAGCTTAGTACAGAACTACGAGCAGTACTTC,CASSLVQNYEQYF
16,few,-,TRBJ2-7,TRBV5-6,TGTGCCAGCAGCTTGAGGCGGGTTACTAGTCGATACGAGCAGTACTTC,CASSLRRVTSRYEQYF
16,-,TRBD2,TRBJ2-4,TRBV4-3,TGCGCCAGCAGCCCGAATAGCGGGGCTGCCAAAAACATTCAGTACTTC,CASSPNSGAAKNIQYF
15,-,-,TRBJ1-4,TRBV11-2,TGTGCCAGCGTTAGAGGGAAGGGACGGGATGAAAAACTGTTTTTT,CASVRGKGRDEKLFF
16,-,TRBD1,TRBJ1-5,TRBV19,TGTGCCAGTAGTCGGCAGGGGGCGGCGAGCAATCAGCCCCAGCATTTT,CASSRQGAASNQPQHF
14,-,-,TRBJ2-7,TRBV13,TGTGCCAGCAGCTTAGGACAGGGACCCTACGAGCAGTACTTC,CASSLGQGPYEQYF
16,-,-,TRBJ2-3,TRBV28,TGTGCCAGCAGTTTATCTGGGGTATGGTTAACAGATACGCAGTATTTT,CASSLSGVWLTDTQYF
15,-,TRBD1,TRBJ2-7,TRBV5-1,TGCGCCAGCAGCTCCTACGGGACAGCTATCTACGAGCAGTACTTC,CASSSYGTAIYEQYF
15,-,TRBD1,TRBJ2-3,TRBV27,TGTGCCAGCAGTCCCGGGACAGCTTCCACAGATACGCAGTATTTT,CASSPGTASTDTQYF
15,-,-,TRBJ1-6,TRBV9,TGTGCCAGCAGCCCACAGGATACTTATAATTCACCCCTCCACTTT,CASSPQDTYNSPLHF